This T cell receptor (beta chain) was sequenced for a study of response to subunit inactivated influenza vaccine. Study-wide results and limits: The authors proposed limited new T cell recruitment per seasonal influenza vaccination.

In this sample, this clonotype turned up many times. The antigen is undetermined. One entry per CDR3 protein, called by TCRdb with MiXCR from the RT-PCR reads. The profile shows about 780,000 distinct CDR3 sequences, approximately 18% of them singletons. Sequences were derived from PBMCs from blood, sampled around 5 days after vaccination. The clonotype comes from a man aged 50-60 years who received an inactivated influenza vaccine.

The CDR3 nucleotides are TGTGCCAGCAGTTCCCTAGCTAATGAGCAGTTCTTC. The encoded protein is CASSSLANEQFF. The chain recombines TRBV12-3 or TRBV12-4 with TRBJ2-1; perhaps TRBD2 as D (5 bases). V dropped 4 bases and J dropped 7 bases, with 8 bases sitting between them. There are 12 residues in the CDR3.